This record looks at one TCR beta chain sequence and its context. These data come from a study of STAT5B mutations in CD4+ large granular lymphocyte leukemia. Profiling relied on immunoSEQ multiplex PCR, and the TCRdb table lists in-frame clones only, not all of them. The sample includes fewer than 45,000 clones, more than 60% of them seen just once. Per germline, CDR1 MNHEY and CDR2 SVGAGI. V lost 0 bases and J 1 base, leaving 7 bases between the germline ends. The CDR3 consists of 14 residues. The receptor was derived from a human donor in good health. The sample taken for sequencing was CD4+ T cells from blood buffy coats. J is TRBJ2-7 and V is TRBV6-5; D is perhaps TRBD1 or TRBD2 (5 bases each). The CDR3, as DNA: TGTGCCAGCAGTTACTCGAGGGGTTCCTACGAGCAGTACTTC. Translated: CASSYSRGSYEQYF.